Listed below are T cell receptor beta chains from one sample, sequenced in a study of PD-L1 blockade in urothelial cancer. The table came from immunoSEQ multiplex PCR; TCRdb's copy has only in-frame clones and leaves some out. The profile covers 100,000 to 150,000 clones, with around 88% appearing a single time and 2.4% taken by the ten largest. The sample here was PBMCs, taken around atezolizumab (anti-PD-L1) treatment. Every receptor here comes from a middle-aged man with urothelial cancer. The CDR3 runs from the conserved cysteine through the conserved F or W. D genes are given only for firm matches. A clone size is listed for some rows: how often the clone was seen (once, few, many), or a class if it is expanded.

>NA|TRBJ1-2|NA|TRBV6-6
TGTGCCAGCAGTTATTCGGACAGTAACTATGGCTACACCTTC
CASSYSDSNYGYTF
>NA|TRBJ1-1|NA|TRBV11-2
TGTGCCAGCAGCTTGAAGAGAAACACTGAAGCTTTCTTT
CASSLKRNTEAFF
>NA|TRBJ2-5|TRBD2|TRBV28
TGTGCCAGCACGGGGACGTGGGGGGGCCAGTACTTC
CASTGTWGGQYF
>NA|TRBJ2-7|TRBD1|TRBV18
TGTGCCAGCTCACCTACAGGGGGCTACGAGCAGTACTTC
CASSPTGGYEQYF
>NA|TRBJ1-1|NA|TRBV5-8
TGTGCCAGCAGCTCCGTCGGGGGGATGAACACTGAAGCTTTCTTT
CASSSVGGMNTEAFF
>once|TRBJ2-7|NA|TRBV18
TGTGCCAGCTCACCCGGATCTACGGGACTCGGCTACGAGCAGTACTTC
CASSPGSTGLGYEQYF
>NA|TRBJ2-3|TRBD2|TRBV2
TGTGCCAGCAGTGAGAAGGCTAGCGGGAGGGGTTCCGATACGCAGTATTTT
CASSEKASGRGSDTQYF
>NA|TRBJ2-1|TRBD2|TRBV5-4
TGTGCCAGCAGCTTGGGGACTAGCGGGAGACCGTACAATGAGCAGTTCTTC
CASSLGTSGRPYNEQFF
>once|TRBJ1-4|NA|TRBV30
TGTGCCTGGAGACTCACCGGAGGCGGAAAACTGTTTTTT
CAWRLTGGGKLFF
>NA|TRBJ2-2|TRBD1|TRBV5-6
TGTGCCAGCAGCACACAGGGGGCGGTTGGCACCGGGGAGCTGTTTTTT
CASSTQGAVGTGELFF
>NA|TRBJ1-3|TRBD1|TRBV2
TGTGCCAGCGGAGCCCGACAGGGCTCTGGAAACACCATATATTTT
CASGARQGSGNTIYF
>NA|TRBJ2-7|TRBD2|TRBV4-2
TGTGCCAGCAGCCTCGGGACTACCAACAGCCACCACGAGCAGTACTTC
CASSLGTTNSHHEQYF
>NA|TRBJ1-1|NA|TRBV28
TGTGCCAGCAGTCCCACGGGGGGCGCATCGAGCACTGAAGCTTTCTTT
CASSPTGGASSTEAFF
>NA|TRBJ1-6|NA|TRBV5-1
TGCGCCAGCAGACCAGCTGGGAGCTCCTATAATTCACCCCTCCACTTT
CASRPAGSSYNSPLHF
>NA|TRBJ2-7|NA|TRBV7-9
TGTGCCAGCAGCTTAGTAAGGGGGTACGAGCAGTACTTC
CASSLVRGYEQYF
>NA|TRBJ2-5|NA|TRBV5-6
TGTGCCAGCAGTGTTCGCCAAGAGACCCAGTACTTC
CASSVRQETQYF
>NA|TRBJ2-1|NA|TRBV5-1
TGCGCCAGCAGCTTGGCGGACAGAAATGCCCGTTTCTTC
CASSLADRNARFF
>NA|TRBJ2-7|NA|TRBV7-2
TGTGCCAGCAGCTTAGTCAACTACGAGCAGTACTTC
CASSLVNYEQYF
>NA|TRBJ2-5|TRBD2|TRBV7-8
TGTGCCAGCAGCTCGCGGGGGGTTGAGACCCAGTACTTC
CASSSRGVETQYF
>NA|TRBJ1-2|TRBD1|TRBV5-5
TGTGCCAGCACCCGGGACAGTTTGAGCTATGGCTACACCTTC
CASTRDSLSYGYTF
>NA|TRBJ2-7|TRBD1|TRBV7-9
TGTGCCAGCAGCTTAGAAGACAGGGGCTACGAGCAGTACTTC
CASSLEDRGYEQYF
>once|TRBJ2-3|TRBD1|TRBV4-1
TGCGCCAGCAGCCAGACCGGGACAGTTAGCACAGATACGCAGTATTTT
CASSQTGTVSTDTQYF
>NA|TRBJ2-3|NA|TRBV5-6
TGTGCCAGCAGAGCTTGGGAGGCACCCGTGTATACGCAGTATTTT
CASRAWEAPVYTQYF
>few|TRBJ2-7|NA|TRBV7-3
TGTGCCAGCAGCGCCTGGCAGGGCTACGAGCAGTACTTC
CASSAWQGYEQYF
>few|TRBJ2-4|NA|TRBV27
TGTGCCAGCAGTTTCGGGGGGCTGGGGAACATTCAGTACTTC
CASSFGGLGNIQYF
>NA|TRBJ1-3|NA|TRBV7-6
TGTGCCAGCAGCTTAGGGCAGGGGCTTGGAAACACCATATATTTT
CASSLGQGLGNTIYF
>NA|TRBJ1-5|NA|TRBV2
TGTGCCAGCCAAGGGGGCAATCAGCCCCAGCATTTT
CASQGGNQPQHF
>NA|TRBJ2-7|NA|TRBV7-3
TGTGCCAGCAGCCTCGCTAGGGGTAGGCACGAGCAGTACTTC
CASSLARGRHEQYF
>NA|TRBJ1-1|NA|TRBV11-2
TGTGCCAGCAGCTTAGGGACAGCCACTGAAGCTTTCTTT
CASSLGTATEAFF
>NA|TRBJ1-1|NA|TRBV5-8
TGTGCCAGCCGCCGAGCGGGACAAATGAACACTGAAGCTTTCTTT
CASRRAGQMNTEAFF
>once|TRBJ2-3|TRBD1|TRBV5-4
TGTGCCAGCAGCTTGAAAGCCGGGACAGGGTCTGGAGATACGCAGTATTTT
CASSLKAGTGSGDTQYF
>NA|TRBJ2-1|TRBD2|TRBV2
TGTGCCAGTGTTCGACTAGCGGGAGACGTTACCTACAATGAGCAGTTCTTC
CASVRLAGDVTYNEQFF
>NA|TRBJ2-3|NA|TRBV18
TGTGCCAGCTCCCCGCCGGGAGATACGCAGTATTTT
CASSPPGDTQYF
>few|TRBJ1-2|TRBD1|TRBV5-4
TGTGCCAGCAGCTTCGACAGGGGCTATGGCTACACCTTC
CASSFDRGYGYTF
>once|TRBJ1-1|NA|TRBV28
TGTGCCAGCAATACATTCAGGGCAGCAGCTTTCTTT
CASNTFRAAAFF
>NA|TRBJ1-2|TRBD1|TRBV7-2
TGTGCCAGCAGCCGGGACAGGGAAGATGGCTACACCTTC
CASSRDREDGYTF
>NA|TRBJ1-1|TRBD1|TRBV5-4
TGTGCCAGCAGCTTGGGATCAGGGGGGAGCACTGAAGCTTTCTTT
CASSLGSGGSTEAFF
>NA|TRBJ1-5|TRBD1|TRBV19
TGTGCCAGTAGTCGATCGCAGGGGGCCCAGCCCCAGCATTTT
CASSRSQGAQPQHF
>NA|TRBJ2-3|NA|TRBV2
TGTGCCAGCAGAAACCGGGACTTGCGCACAGATACGCAGTATTTT
CASRNRDLRTDTQYF
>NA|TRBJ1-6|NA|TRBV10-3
TGTGCCATCAGTGGTGGCGGCAGCTCCTATAATTCACCCCTCCACTTT
CAISGGGSSYNSPLHF
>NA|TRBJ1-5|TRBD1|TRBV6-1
TGTGCCAGCACCTCGGGACAGGGACGTCAGCCCCAGCATTTT
CASTSGQGRQPQHF